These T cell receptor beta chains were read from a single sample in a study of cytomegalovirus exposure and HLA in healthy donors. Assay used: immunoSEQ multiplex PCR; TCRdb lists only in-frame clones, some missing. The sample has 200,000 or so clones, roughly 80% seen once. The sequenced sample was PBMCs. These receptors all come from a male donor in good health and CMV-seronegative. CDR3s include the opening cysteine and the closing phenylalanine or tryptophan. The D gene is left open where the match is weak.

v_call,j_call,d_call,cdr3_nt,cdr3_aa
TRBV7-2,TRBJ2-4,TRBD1,TGTGCCAGCAGCCCGCAGGGACAGGGGACCATGCTAGCCAAAAACATTCAGTACTTC,CASSPQGQGTMLAKNIQYF
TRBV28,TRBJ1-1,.,TGTGCCAGCAGTTTCAGGGGTTTGACTGAAGCTTTCTTT,CASSFRGLTEAFF
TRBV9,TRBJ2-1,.,TGTGCCAGCAGCTCACACCACGATGAGCAGTTCTTC,CASSSHHDEQFF
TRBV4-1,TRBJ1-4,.,TGCGCCAGCAGCCAAACTGCGGGGGAAAAACTGTTTTTT,CASSQTAGEKLFF
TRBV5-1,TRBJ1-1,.,TGCGCCAGCAGCTTGGCCGAGCGGATGAACACTGAAGCTTTCTTT,CASSLAERMNTEAFF
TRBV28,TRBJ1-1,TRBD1,TGTGCCAGCAGTGCCGGGACAGGGAACACTGAAGCTTTCTTT,CASSAGTGNTEAFF
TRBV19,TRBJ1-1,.,TGTGCCAGTAGTGACCTACAGCCTGAAGCTTTCTTT,CASSDLQPEAFF
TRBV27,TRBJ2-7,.,TGTGCCAGCAGTTTAAAACCTCGGGACATCTCCTACGAGCAGTACTTC,CASSLKPRDISYEQYF
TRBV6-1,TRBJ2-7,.,TGTGCCAGCAGTGAACAGGGGGGATTTTTCTACGAGCAGTACTTC,CASSEQGGFFYEQYF
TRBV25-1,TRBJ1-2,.,TGTGCCAGCAGTGAATACGGAGGGTTGGCCGGCTACACCTTC,CASSEYGGLAGYTF